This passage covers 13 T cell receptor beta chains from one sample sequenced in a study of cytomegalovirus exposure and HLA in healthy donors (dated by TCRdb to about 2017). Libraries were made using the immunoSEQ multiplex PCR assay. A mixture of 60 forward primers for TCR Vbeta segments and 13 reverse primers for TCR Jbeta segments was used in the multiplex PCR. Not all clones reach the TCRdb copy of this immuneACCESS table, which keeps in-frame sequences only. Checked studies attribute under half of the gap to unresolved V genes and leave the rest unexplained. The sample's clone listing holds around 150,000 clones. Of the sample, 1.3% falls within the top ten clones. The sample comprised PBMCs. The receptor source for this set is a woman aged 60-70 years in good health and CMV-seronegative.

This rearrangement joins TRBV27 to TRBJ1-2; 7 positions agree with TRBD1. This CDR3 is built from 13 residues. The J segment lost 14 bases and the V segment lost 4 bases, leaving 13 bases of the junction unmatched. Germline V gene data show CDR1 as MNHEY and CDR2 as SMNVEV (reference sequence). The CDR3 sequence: CASSSGTVPRWTF. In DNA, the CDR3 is TGTGCCAGCAGTTCCGGGACAGTGCCTAGGTGGACCTTC.

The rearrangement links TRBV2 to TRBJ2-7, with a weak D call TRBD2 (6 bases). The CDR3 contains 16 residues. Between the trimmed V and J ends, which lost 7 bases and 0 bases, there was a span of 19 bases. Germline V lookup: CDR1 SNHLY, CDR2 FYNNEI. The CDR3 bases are TGTGCCAGCACTCCGGAGGGGCAGGGAGCCTCCTACGAGCAGTACTTC. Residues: CASTPEGQGASYEQYF.

CDR3 loop: CASSQDTTSGVYEQYF. CDR3 coding DNA: TGTGCCAGCAGCCAAGATACGACTAGCGGGGTATACGAGCAGTACTTC. The rearrangement links TRBV4-2 to TRBJ2-7; 11 bases match TRBD2. Trimming at V came to 0 bases and at J to 4 bases, leaving 5 bases not matched to a gene. This CDR3 contains 16 residues. CDR1 LGHNA and CDR2 YNFKEQ come from the germline V gene.

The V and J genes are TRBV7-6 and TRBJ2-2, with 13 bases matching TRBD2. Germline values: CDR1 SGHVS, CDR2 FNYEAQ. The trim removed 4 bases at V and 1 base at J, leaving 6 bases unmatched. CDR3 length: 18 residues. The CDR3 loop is CASSSGLAGAVNTGELFF. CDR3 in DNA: TGTGCCAGCAGCTCCGGACTAGCGGGGGCCGTGAACACCGGGGAGCTGTTTTTT.

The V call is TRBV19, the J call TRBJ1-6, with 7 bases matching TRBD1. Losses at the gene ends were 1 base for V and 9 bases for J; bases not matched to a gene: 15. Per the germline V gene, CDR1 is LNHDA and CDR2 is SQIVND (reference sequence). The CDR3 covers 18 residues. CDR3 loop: CASSIVRQGSTGGSPLHF. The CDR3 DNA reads TGTGCCAGTAGTATAGTGCGACAGGGATCAACCGGGGGTTCACCCCTCCACTTT.

The CDR3 is CASSLGLAADEQFF. DNA of the CDR3: TGTGCCAGCAGCTTAGGACTAGCGGCGGATGAGCAGTTCTTC. V gene TRBV13 combines with J gene TRBJ2-1, with 8 bases matching TRBD2. V trimming: 0 bases; J trimming: 8 bases; junction bases outside the gene matches: 3. Germline V gene data show CDR1 as PRHDT and CDR2 as FYEKMQ (reference sequence). The CDR3 sequence is 14 residues long.

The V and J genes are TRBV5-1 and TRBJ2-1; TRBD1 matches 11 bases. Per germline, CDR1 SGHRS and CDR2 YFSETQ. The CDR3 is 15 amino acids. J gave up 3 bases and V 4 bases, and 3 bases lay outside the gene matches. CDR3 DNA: TGCGCCAGCAGCAGTGGGACAGGGGGCTACAATGAGCAGTTCTTC. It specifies CASSSGTGGYNEQFF.

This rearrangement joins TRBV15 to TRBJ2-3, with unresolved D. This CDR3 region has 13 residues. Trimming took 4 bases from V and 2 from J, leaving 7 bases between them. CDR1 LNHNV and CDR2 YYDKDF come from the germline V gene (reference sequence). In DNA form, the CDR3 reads TGTGCCACCAGCACGTCTTACACAGATACGCAGTATTTT. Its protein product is CATSTSYTDTQYF. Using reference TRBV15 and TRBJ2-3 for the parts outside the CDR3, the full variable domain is DAMVIQNPRYQVTQFGKPVTLSCSQTLNHNVMYWYQQKSSQAPKLLFHYYDKDFNNEADTPDNFQSRRPNTSFCFLDIRSPGLGDTAMYLCATSTSYTDTQYFGPGTRLTVL.

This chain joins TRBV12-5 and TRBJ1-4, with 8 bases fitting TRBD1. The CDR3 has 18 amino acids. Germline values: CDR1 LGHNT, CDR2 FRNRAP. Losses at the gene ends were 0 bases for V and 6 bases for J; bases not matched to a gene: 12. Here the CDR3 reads CASGLVRTGSVVDEKLFF. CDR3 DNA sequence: TGTGCTAGTGGTTTGGTAAGGACAGGGAGTGTTGTTGATGAAAAACTGTTTTTT.

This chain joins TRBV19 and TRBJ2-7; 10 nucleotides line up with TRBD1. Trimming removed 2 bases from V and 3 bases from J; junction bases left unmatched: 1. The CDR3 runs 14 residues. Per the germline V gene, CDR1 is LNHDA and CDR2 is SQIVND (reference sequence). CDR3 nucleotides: TGTGCCAGTAGTATACGGACAGGGGGCTACGAGCAGTACTTC. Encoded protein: CASSIRTGGYEQYF.

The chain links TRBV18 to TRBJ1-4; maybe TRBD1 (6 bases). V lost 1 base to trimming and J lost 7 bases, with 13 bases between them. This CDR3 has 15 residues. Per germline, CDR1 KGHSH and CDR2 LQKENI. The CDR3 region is CASSPLQGRVEKLFF. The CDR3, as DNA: TGTGCCAGCTCACCACTCCAGGGGAGAGTTGAAAAACTGTTTTTT.

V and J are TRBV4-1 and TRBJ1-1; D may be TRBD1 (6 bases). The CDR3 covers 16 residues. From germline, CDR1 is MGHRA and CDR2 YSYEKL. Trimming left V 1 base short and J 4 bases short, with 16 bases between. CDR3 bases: TGCGCCAGCAGCCAAGTTCCTCCGGCAGGGGTCACTGAAGCTTTCTTT. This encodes CASSQVPPAGVTEAFF.

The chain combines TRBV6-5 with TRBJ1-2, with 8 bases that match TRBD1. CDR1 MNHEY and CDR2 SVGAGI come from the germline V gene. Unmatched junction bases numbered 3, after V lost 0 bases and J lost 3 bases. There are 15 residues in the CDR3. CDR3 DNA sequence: TGTGCCAGCAGTTACTCGGACAGGGATCACTATGGCTACACCTTC. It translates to CASSYSDRDHYGYTF.